These T cell receptor beta chains were read from a single sample in a study of T cells after yellow fever vaccination. TCRdb re-derived calls from the 5' RACE reads in MiXCR, one entry per CDR3 protein. The repertoire consists of under 550,000 distinct CDR3 sequences, with 20% to 25% occurring once and the leading ten covering 16%. This specimen was PBMCs, taken 20 to 25 days after the first yellow fever vaccination. The receptors come from a man aged 18 to 30 who received the YFV17D yellow fever vaccine. Both conserved end residues are part of each CDR3. The D gene is left open where the match is weak. The size entry is marked missing in some rows and otherwise reads once, few, many or a size class.

D: .; V: TRBV6-1; J: TRBJ1-5; size: .; DNA: TGTGCCAGCAGCCCGGGCCACCTTGACTGGCCCCAGCATTTT; CDR3: CASSPGHLDWPQHF
D: .; V: TRBV7-9; J: TRBJ2-2; size: many; DNA: TGTGCCAGCAGCTTAATCAGGAGTAACACCGGGGAGCTGTTTTTT; CDR3: CASSLIRSNTGELFF
D: .; V: TRBV6-5; J: TRBJ2-4; size: .; DNA: TGTGCCAGCAGATTAACGGCTTGGCCCAAAAACATTCAGTACTTC; CDR3: CASRLTAWPKNIQYF
D: .; V: TRBV21-1; J: TRBJ2-5; size: few; DNA: TGTGCCAGCAGCAAACTAAGAGCTATCCCCCGAGCTAAAGAGACCCAGTACTTC; CDR3: CASSKLRAIPRAKETQYF
D: TRBD1; V: TRBV11-1; J: TRBJ1-1; size: few; DNA: TGTGCCAGCAGCTCAGACCCGGGACAGCTCCTAAGGGACACTGAAGCTTTCTTT; CDR3: CASSSDPGQLLRDTEAFF
D: .; V: TRBV6-2/TRBV6-3; J: TRBJ2-1; size: .; DNA: TGTGCCAGCAGACCGAGCGGAGCCTACAATGAGCAGTTCTTC; CDR3: CASRPSGAYNEQFF
D: .; V: TRBV29-1; J: TRBJ2-3; size: .; DNA: TGCAGCGGCTCCGGGGCTACTACAGATACGCAGTATTTT; CDR3: CSGSGATTDTQYF
D: TRBD1; V: TRBV7-2; J: TRBJ1-2; size: few; DNA: TGTGCCAGCAGCTTCGCAGGGGACAGGGGGCGAGGCTACACCTTC; CDR3: CASSFAGDRGRGYTF
D: .; V: TRBV11-2; J: TRBJ2-5; size: few; DNA: TGTGCCAGCAGCTTAGATGGCCAGCTCTCTGAGACCCAGTACTTC; CDR3: CASSLDGQLSETQYF
D: TRBD2; V: TRBV29-1; J: TRBJ2-5; size: .; DNA: TGCAGCGTTGTAGAAGCGGGGGATCCCCAGTACTTC; CDR3: CSVVEAGDPQYF
D: TRBD2; V: TRBV7-3; J: TRBJ2-3; size: .; DNA: TGTGCCAGCAGCTTAAAACTAGCGTCTAGCACAGATACGCAGTATTTT; CDR3: CASSLKLASSTDTQYF
D: .; V: TRBV20-1; J: TRBJ2-1; size: .; DNA: TGCAGTGCCAACGAGGGCCATGAGCAGTTCTTC; CDR3: CSANEGHEQFF
D: .; V: TRBV7-9; J: TRBJ1-5; size: .; DNA: TGTGCCAGCAGCTCAACAGGGTCCCGGCCCCAGCATTTT; CDR3: CASSSTGSRPQHF
D: .; V: TRBV5-1; J: TRBJ1-2; size: .; DNA: TGCGCCAGCAGCTTGGGACCGATTAACTATGGCTACACCTTC; CDR3: CASSLGPINYGYTF
D: .; V: TRBV19; J: TRBJ1-2; size: few; DNA: TGTGCCAGTACTAAGTGGAAGGACGCTAACTATGGCTACACCTTC; CDR3: CASTKWKDANYGYTF
D: TRBD2; V: TRBV7-3; J: TRBJ2-3; size: many; DNA: TGTGCCAGCAGCTTAAGTACCCGTAGCGGGGGGCTTGGAGATACGCAGTATTTT; CDR3: CASSLSTRSGGLGDTQYF
D: .; V: TRBV6-5; J: TRBJ2-3; size: .; DNA: TGTGCCAGCAGTTCGCCGGAGAGGGGGGATACGCAGTATTTT; CDR3: CASSSPERGDTQYF
D: .; V: TRBV18; J: TRBJ2-7; size: .; DNA: TGTGCCAGCTCACCTCAGGGCGGAGGGAACCCCTACGAGCAGTACTTC; CDR3: CASSPQGGGNPYEQYF
D: .; V: TRBV19; J: TRBJ2-5; size: few; DNA: TGTGCCAGTAGTCAAGACGCACAACGTGTGACCCAGTACTTC; CDR3: CASSQDAQRVTQYF
D: TRBD2; V: TRBV7-2; J: TRBJ2-5; size: .; DNA: TGTGCCAGCAGCTCAAGGACTAGCGCCCCGGGGACCCAGTACTTC; CDR3: CASSSRTSAPGTQYF
D: TRBD1; V: TRBV12-3/TRBV12-4; J: TRBJ1-2; size: many; DNA: TGTGCCAGCAGTCCACGGACAGGGGGAGGCTACACCTTC; CDR3: CASSPRTGGGYTF
D: TRBD1; V: TRBV4-3; J: TRBJ2-5; size: .; DNA: TGCGCCAGCAGCCAACACAGGGGTGGAGAGACCCAGTACTTC; CDR3: CASSQHRGGETQYF
D: .; V: TRBV7-3; J: TRBJ2-5; size: .; DNA: TGTGCCAGCAGTCGGACGGGTTTCACGGAGACCCAGTACTTC; CDR3: CASSRTGFTETQYF
D: .; V: TRBV12-3/TRBV12-4; J: TRBJ2-7; size: many; DNA: TGTGCCAGCAGAGCACAGGGCTACGAGCAGTACTTC; CDR3: CASRAQGYEQYF
D: .; V: TRBV15; J: TRBJ2-5; size: .; DNA: TGTGCCACCAGCAGAGATTGGGGGCCGGAGACCCAGTACTTC; CDR3: CATSRDWGPETQYF
D: .; V: TRBV5-1; J: TRBJ2-1; size: .; DNA: TGCGCCAGCGGGGCATCATCCTACAATGAGCAGTTCTTC; CDR3: CASGASSYNEQFF
D: .; V: TRBV12-3/TRBV12-4; J: TRBJ1-5; size: few; DNA: TGTGCCAGCAGTTTAAAGCCGAATCAGCCCCAGCATTTT; CDR3: CASSLKPNQPQHF
D: TRBD2; V: TRBV29-1; J: TRBJ2-3; size: .; DNA: TGCAGCGTAGGGACTAGCGGAGTCTCGGGTACGCAGTATTTT; CDR3: CSVGTSGVSGTQYF
D: .; V: TRBV27; J: TRBJ2-6; size: few; DNA: TGTGCCAGCAGTCGTTTACAGGTCTCTGGGGCCAACGTCCTGACTTTC; CDR3: CASSRLQVSGANVLTF
D: .; V: TRBV10-3; J: TRBJ1-4; size: many; DNA: TGTGCCATCAGTGAGTCGGGGGGCGAAGAAAAACTGTTTTTT; CDR3: CAISESGGEEKLFF
D: .; V: TRBV6-5; J: TRBJ1-1; size: few; DNA: TGTGCCAGCAGTTACTCGGGGACAATGGGTGAAGCTTTCTTT; CDR3: CASSYSGTMGEAFF
D: .; V: TRBV11-2; J: TRBJ1-5; size: few; DNA: TGTGCCAGCAGCTCCAGGGGCGGGAGCAATCAGCCCCAGCATTTT; CDR3: CASSSRGGSNQPQHF
D: TRBD1; V: TRBV5-1; J: TRBJ1-2; size: few; DNA: TGCGCCAGCAGCTTGGGGTTCATCGGGGGACAGGGGGCGATAAACTATGGCTACACCTTC; CDR3: CASSLGFIGGQGAINYGYTF
D: TRBD2; V: TRBV7-9; J: TRBJ2-3; size: .; DNA: TGTGCCAGCAGCTCAGGGCAGTGGACTAGCCTCCAGGCTACGCAGTATTTT; CDR3: CASSSGQWTSLQATQYF
D: TRBD2; V: TRBV20-1; J: TRBJ2-3; size: few; DNA: TGCAGTGCTCCCCCTTCGGGGGGAGCAGATACGCAGTATTTT; CDR3: CSAPPSGGADTQYF
D: .; V: TRBV20-1; J: TRBJ2-5; size: few; DNA: TGCAGTGCTAGGGACGAGGGGACCCAAGAGACCCAGTACTTC; CDR3: CSARDEGTQETQYF
D: TRBD2; V: TRBV5-1; J: TRBJ2-3; size: .; DNA: TGCGCCAGCAGCCCTCCCCTGGCGGGGGGGCCAGATACGCAGTATTTT; CDR3: CASSPPLAGGPDTQYF
D: TRBD1; V: TRBV5-1; J: TRBJ2-7; size: .; DNA: TGCGCCAGCAGCTTGGACCGGGACAGGGGTGGGCAGTACTTC; CDR3: CASSLDRDRGGQYF
D: .; V: TRBV20-1; J: TRBJ1-2; size: .; DNA: TGCAGTGCTAGGGACAGTCTTTATGGCTACACCTTC; CDR3: CSARDSLYGYTF
D: .; V: TRBV27; J: TRBJ1-1; size: few; DNA: TGTGCCAGCAGTCCCTGGACTGGGAAGGACACTGAAGCTTTCTTT; CDR3: CASSPWTGKDTEAFF
D: .; V: TRBV10-3; J: TRBJ1-1; size: many; DNA: TGTGCCATCAGTGAGCAGGGCGGCACTGAAGCTTTCTTT; CDR3: CAISEQGGTEAFF
D: .; V: TRBV5-5; J: TRBJ2-7; size: .; DNA: TGTGCCAGCAGCCAGGCCCCCGGTGCCTACGAGCAGTACTTC; CDR3: CASSQAPGAYEQYF
D: TRBD1; V: TRBV7-9; J: TRBJ2-3; size: .; DNA: TGTGCCAGCAGCCGGAGGGGACAGGGAAGAGATACGCAGTATTTT; CDR3: CASSRRGQGRDTQYF
D: .; V: TRBV7-6; J: TRBJ2-1; size: few; DNA: TGTGCCAGCAGCTTACCCGGGGTTGACAGCGACCTTATCGGCAATGAGCAGTTCTTC; CDR3: CASSLPGVDSDLIGNEQFF
D: .; V: TRBV7-8; J: TRBJ1-6; size: few; DNA: TGTGCCAGCAGCTTAGCCGGGAGAGGGGGTTCACCCCTCCACTTT; CDR3: CASSLAGRGGSPLHF
D: .; V: TRBV5-1; J: TRBJ2-7; size: few; DNA: TGCGCCAGCAGCTCTGAAGGTCTCTACGAGCAGTACTTC; CDR3: CASSSEGLYEQYF
D: TRBD1; V: TRBV29-1; J: TRBJ2-2; size: .; DNA: TGCAGCGTTGAAGACGGCAGGGGGTCCACCGGGGAGCTGTTTTTT; CDR3: CSVEDGRGSTGELFF
D: TRBD1; V: TRBV7-9; J: TRBJ2-3; size: .; DNA: TGTGCCAGCAGCGATCGGGACAGGGAAAGCACAGATACGCAGTATTTT; CDR3: CASSDRDRESTDTQYF
D: .; V: TRBV12-3/TRBV12-4; J: TRBJ1-1; size: .; DNA: TGTGCCAGCAGTTTTCCACGGAGAAAAAATGAAGCTTTCTTT; CDR3: CASSFPRRKNEAFF
D: .; V: TRBV27; J: TRBJ2-7; size: .; DNA: TGTGCCAGCAGGCTTCTTGCAGGTTCCTACGAGCAGTACTTC; CDR3: CASRLLAGSYEQYF
D: .; V: TRBV7-9; J: TRBJ1-4; size: .; DNA: TGTGCCAGCAGCTTACCCAGGCCAAATGAAAAACTGTTTTTT; CDR3: CASSLPRPNEKLFF
D: .; V: TRBV5-5; J: TRBJ2-1; size: few; DNA: TGTGCCAGCAGCTTCCGGGACACCTACAATGAGCAGTTCTTC; CDR3: CASSFRDTYNEQFF
D: .; V: TRBV5-5; J: TRBJ1-3; size: .; DNA: TGTGCCAGCAGCTTGTCCGTGGATTCTGGAAACACCATATATTTT; CDR3: CASSLSVDSGNTIYF
D: .; V: TRBV6-5; J: TRBJ2-1; size: .; DNA: TGTGCCAGCGGTTGGCAGGCCTACAATGAGCAGTTCTTC; CDR3: CASGWQAYNEQFF
D: .; V: TRBV6-5; J: TRBJ1-6; size: many; DNA: TGTGCCAGCACCCAATCCGAGGCCTACCGGTCACCCCTCCACTTT; CDR3: CASTQSEAYRSPLHF
D: .; V: TRBV5-1; J: TRBJ2-7; size: many; DNA: TGCGCCAGCAGCTTGGACCTCTACGAGCAGTACTTC; CDR3: CASSLDLYEQYF
D: TRBD1; V: TRBV19; J: TRBJ2-2; size: few; DNA: TGTGCCAGTGAGGGGACAGGGAAGACCGGGGAGCTGTTTTTT; CDR3: CASEGTGKTGELFF
D: .; V: TRBV20-1; J: TRBJ2-3; size: .; DNA: TGCAGTGGAAGCTATGGTGCAGATACGCAGTATTTT; CDR3: CSGSYGADTQYF
D: .; V: TRBV7-3; J: TRBJ1-3; size: .; DNA: TGTGCCAGCAGCCTCCTTAGTGGGGACACCATATATTTT; CDR3: CASSLLSGDTIYF